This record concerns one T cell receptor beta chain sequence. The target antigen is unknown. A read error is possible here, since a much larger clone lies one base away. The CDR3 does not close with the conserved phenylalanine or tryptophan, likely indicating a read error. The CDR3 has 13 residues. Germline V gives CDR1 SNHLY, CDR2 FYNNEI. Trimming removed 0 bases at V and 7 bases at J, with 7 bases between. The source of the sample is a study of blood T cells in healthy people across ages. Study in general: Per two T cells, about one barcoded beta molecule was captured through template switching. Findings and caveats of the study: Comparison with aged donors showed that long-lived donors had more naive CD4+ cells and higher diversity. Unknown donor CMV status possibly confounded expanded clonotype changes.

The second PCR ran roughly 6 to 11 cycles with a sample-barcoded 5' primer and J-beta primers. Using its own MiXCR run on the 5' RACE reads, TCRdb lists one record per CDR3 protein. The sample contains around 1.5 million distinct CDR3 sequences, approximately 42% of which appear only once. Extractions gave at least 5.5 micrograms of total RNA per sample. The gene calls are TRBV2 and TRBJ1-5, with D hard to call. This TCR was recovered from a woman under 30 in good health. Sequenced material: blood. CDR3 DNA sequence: TGTGCCAGCAGTGAAGCGCGTCAACAGCCCCAGCATTTA. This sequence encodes CASSEARQQPQHL.